The clone carrying this T cell receptor (beta chain) was counted between two and nine times. Its cognate antigen is unknown. These data originate in a study of CD8 T cells in ankylosing spondylitis. Study findings and constraints: The study identified a TCR beta motif of seven or eight highly homologous variants that appeared characteristic of ankylosing spondylitis blood.

From germline, CDR1 is MNHEY and CDR2 SMNVEV (reference sequence). This CDR3 has 16 amino acids. J was trimmed by 3 bases and V by 4 bases; bases with no gene match: 5. One entry per CDR3 protein results from TCRdb running MiXCR on the 5' RACE reads. The table shows roughly 350,000 distinct CDR3 sequences, with 7% to 9% occurring only once. This TCR came from a male donor with ankylosing spondylitis. The material sequenced was blood, either unsorted or a sorted T cell fraction (not recorded which). The chain links TRBV27 to TRBJ2-1; TRBD2 matches 11 bases. DNA of the CDR3: TGTGCCAGCAGTTATGCCGGGACTAGCGGCTACAATGAGCAGTTCTTC. It yields the protein CASSYAGTSGYNEQFF.